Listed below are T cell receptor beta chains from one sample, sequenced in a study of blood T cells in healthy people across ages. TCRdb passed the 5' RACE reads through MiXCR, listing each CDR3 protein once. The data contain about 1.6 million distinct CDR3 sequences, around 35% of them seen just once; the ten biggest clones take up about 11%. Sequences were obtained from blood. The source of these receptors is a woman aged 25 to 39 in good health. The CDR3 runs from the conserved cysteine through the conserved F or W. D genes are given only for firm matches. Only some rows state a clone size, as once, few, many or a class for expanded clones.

TGTGCCAGCAGCAGAATAGCGGGAGGGCCTATTGAGACAGATACGCAGTATTTT	CASSRIAGGPIETDTQYF	TRBV5-6	TRBJ2-3	TRBD2	.
TGCAGCGTTGTCCCCGACAATGAGCAGTTCTTC	CSVVPDNEQFF	TRBV29-1	TRBJ2-1	.	many
TGTGCCACCGCCTTGACAGGGGGCAGTGAGCAGTTCTTC	CATALTGGSEQFF	TRBV24-1	TRBJ2-1	TRBD1	few
TGTGCCAGCAGCTTAGAACACACCACGCAGTATTTT	CASSLEHTTQYF	TRBV7-9	TRBJ2-3	.	.
TGTGCCAGCAGTGGCCGACAGGGGAGAAATGAGCAGTACTTC	CASSGRQGRNEQYF	TRBV6-1	TRBJ2-7	TRBD1	.
TGTGCCAGCAGCTTAGCCCCCACAGAGACCCAAGAGACCCAGTACTTC	CASSLAPTETQETQYF	TRBV7-6	TRBJ2-5	.	few
TGCGCCAGCAGCCAAGAAATCGGCGGGGGGGACCAAGAGACCCAGTACTTC	CASSQEIGGGDQETQYF	TRBV4-1	TRBJ2-5	TRBD2	.
TGCGCCAGCAGCCACCCGGGACTAGCAGCCGAAAATGAGCAGTTCTTC	CASSHPGLAAENEQFF	TRBV4-1	TRBJ2-1	TRBD2	.
TGTGCCAGCAGTTACTCAGGAACGAGGGGGGATGAAAAACTGTTTTTT	CASSYSGTRGDEKLFF	TRBV6-5	TRBJ1-4	.	few
TGCAGCGCCGAGGTGAGACCGACCGGGACTCAACCCACTAACTATGGCTACACCTTC	CSAEVRPTGTQPTNYGYTF	TRBV29-1	TRBJ1-2	.	.
TGTGCCAGCAGTGGGGGGGGACTCTACAATGAGCAGTTCTTC	CASSGGGLYNEQFF	TRBV28	TRBJ2-1	TRBD2	.
TGTGCCAGCAGCTTAGCGAAAGGTTTCGGCTACACCTTC	CASSLAKGFGYTF	TRBV7-9	TRBJ1-2	.	few
TGTGCCAGCAGCTTAGGCCGACTAGCGGCGAACACCGGGGAGCTGTTTTTT	CASSLGRLAANTGELFF	TRBV7-6	TRBJ2-2	TRBD2	few
TGTGCCAGCAGTGGAGTCGACGAGCAGTACTTC	CASSGVDEQYF	TRBV6-1	TRBJ2-7	.	few
TGCGCCAGCAGCCAAGAGTCCCAACTAGCGGGAGGCAAGGTGGCCCAGTACTTC	CASSQESQLAGGKVAQYF	TRBV4-1	TRBJ2-5	TRBD2	few
TGTGCCAGCAACAACCGGGACAGAGATAATGAAGCTTTCTTT	CASNNRDRDNEAFF	TRBV7-8	TRBJ1-1	TRBD1	few
TGTGCCAGCAGCTTAGGTCCCGGAAATGAGCAGTTCTTC	CASSLGPGNEQFF	TRBV5-1	TRBJ2-1	.	many
TGTGCCAGCAGCGTAGGGACGTTGAGCGGGGAGCTGTTTTTT	CASSVGTLSGELFF	TRBV9	TRBJ2-2	.	.
TGCAGCCTTATCTTTTCGGGGTCCACAGATACGCAGTATTTT	CSLIFSGSTDTQYF	TRBV29-1	TRBJ2-3	.	.
TGTGCCATCAGTGTGCGGTATAATGAGCAGTTCTTC	CAISVRYNEQFF	TRBV10-3	TRBJ2-1	.	.
TGTGCCAGCAGTCCCTGGGGGACAGGGGGTCAGCCCCAGCATTTT	CASSPWGTGGQPQHF	TRBV7-2	TRBJ1-5	TRBD1	few
TGTGCCAGCAGTTATACAGGGGGAGCTAATGAAAAACTGTTTTTT	CASSYTGGANEKLFF	TRBV12-3/TRBV12-4	TRBJ1-4	TRBD1	.
TGCGCCAGCAGCCAAGAAAGGACAGGGGGCATCTACGAGCAGTACTTC	CASSQERTGGIYEQYF	TRBV4-1	TRBJ2-7	TRBD1	.
TGCGCCAGCAGCTTGGCCACTTTAGAGCCCTACGAGCAGTACTTC	CASSLATLEPYEQYF	TRBV5-1	TRBJ2-7	.	.
TGCAGTGTCTTGGCTATGGGGGCGGGGGAGAACTATGGCTACACCTTC	CSVLAMGAGENYGYTF	TRBV20-1	TRBJ1-2	.	.
TGCGCCAGCAGCTTGGTGGATACGGGACTCTGGAACACCGGGGAGCTGTTTTTT	CASSLVDTGLWNTGELFF	TRBV5-1	TRBJ2-2	.	few
TGTGCCAGCAGCCAAGAGGGGGACTTTTTTCGAGGCTCTGAAGCTTTCTTT	CASSQEGDFFRGSEAFF	TRBV4-2	TRBJ1-1	.	.
TGTGCCAGCAGATTGGGTACCAAAGAGACCCAGTACTTC	CASRLGTKETQYF	TRBV7-8	TRBJ2-5	.	few
TGCAGTGCTTTGGACTTGAAAGGGACCCAGTACTTC	CSALDLKGTQYF	TRBV20-1	TRBJ2-5	.	few
TGTGCCAGCATCAGGGACAGGGGGCTCTACGAGCAGTACTTC	CASIRDRGLYEQYF	TRBV6-1	TRBJ2-7	TRBD1	.
TGCAGCGTTCTCGGCAGCGGGAGTGGTACAGATACGCAGTATTTT	CSVLGSGSGTDTQYF	TRBV29-1	TRBJ2-3	TRBD2	many
TGCGCCAGCAGCCCGAGGGGAGGGGGCACCTCCTACGAGCAGTACTTC	CASSPRGGGTSYEQYF	TRBV5-1	TRBJ2-7	.	.
TGTGCCAGCTCCACCGGGACAGGGCCCCACGAGCAGTACTTC	CASSTGTGPHEQYF	TRBV7-9	TRBJ2-7	TRBD1	.
TGCGCCAGCAGCTTGGAGGGGCCACGGAGCACAGATACGCAGTATTTT	CASSLEGPRSTDTQYF	TRBV5-1	TRBJ2-3	.	many
TGTGCCACCAGTGGGAACAGGGGCAATGAGCAGTTCTTC	CATSGNRGNEQFF	TRBV24-1	TRBJ2-1	TRBD1	.
TGCAGTGCTAGGCCTCGGGAGCGAAGCTCCTACAATGAGCAGTTCTTC	CSARPRERSSYNEQFF	TRBV20-1	TRBJ2-1	.	.
TGTGCCGGCAAGATTTACAGGGCCAGCACTGAAGCTTTCTTT	CAGKIYRASTEAFF	TRBV2	TRBJ1-1	.	.
TGTGCCAGCAGTTCCCCTAGCGGGAGGCGGGGTGAGCAGTTCTTC	CASSSPSGRRGEQFF	TRBV6-5	TRBJ2-1	TRBD2	.
TGCGCCAGCAGCTTGTCTAGCGCGGACGAGCAGTACTTC	CASSLSSADEQYF	TRBV5-1	TRBJ2-7	.	.
TGTGCCAGCAGTCATTCCGGGGGCATTCAGTACTTC	CASSHSGGIQYF	TRBV12-3/TRBV12-4	TRBJ2-4	.	few
TGTGCCAGCGGAAGACTAGCGGGAAGGCAGTTCTTC	CASGRLAGRQFF	TRBV12-3/TRBV12-4	TRBJ2-1	TRBD2	few
TGTGCCAGCAGCTCTGGGACTTCGCCCTGGGGTGAAAAACTGTTTTTT	CASSSGTSPWGEKLFF	TRBV7-9	TRBJ1-4	.	.
TGCAGTGCTAGAGACCTGGGACAGACCAGGGAGCAGTACTTC	CSARDLGQTREQYF	TRBV20-1	TRBJ2-7	TRBD1	.
TGTGCCAGCAGCTTAAGCCGGCGGGGCAGCTCCTACAATGAGCAGTTCTTC	CASSLSRRGSSYNEQFF	TRBV7-3	TRBJ2-1	.	few
TGTGCCAGCAGCTTGACTAGCGGGACAAGAGGCGACCTTGAGCAGTACTTC	CASSLTSGTRGDLEQYF	TRBV5-6	TRBJ2-5	TRBD2	once
TGTGCCAGCAGCGCACAGGGGGCTAGTGAGCAGTTCTTC	CASSAQGASEQFF	TRBV11-2	TRBJ2-1	TRBD1	.
TGTGCCAGCAGTCCTGAGCTCTCCTACGAGCAGTACTTC	CASSPELSYEQYF	TRBV12-3/TRBV12-4	TRBJ2-7	.	.
TGTGCCAGCAGCGCTTCTAGCGCGACCTACGAGCAGTACTTC	CASSASSATYEQYF	TRBV7-2	TRBJ2-7	.	many
TGTGCCGGCACCAGACAGGGGAGGCATCAGCCCCAGCATTTT	CAGTRQGRHQPQHF	TRBV12-3/TRBV12-4	TRBJ1-5	TRBD1	.
TGTGCCAGCAGTGGGAGGGGGGAGGCCTCCTACGAGCAGTACTTC	CASSGRGEASYEQYF	TRBV7-9	TRBJ2-7	.	few
TGTGCCAGCAGTTACTCGAGCAGCTCGTACAGGGTCAATTACGAGCAGTACTTC	CASSYSSSSYRVNYEQYF	TRBV6-5	TRBJ2-7	.	few
TGTGCCAGCAGTGACGGGTCTAGCGGAGTAAATTACAATGAGCAGTTCTTC	CASSDGSSGVNYNEQFF	TRBV25-1	TRBJ2-1	TRBD2	.
TGCGCCAGCAGCCAATCTAGCGGGGGTAACACGCAGTATTTT	CASSQSSGGNTQYF	TRBV4-1	TRBJ2-3	TRBD2	many